The 25 T cell receptor beta chains given below trace back to one sample, sequenced in a study of blood T cell repertoires in COVID-19 (dated by TCRdb to the early 2020s). The library came from the immunoSEQ multiplex PCR assay. TCRdb took over this immuneACCESS table, retaining in-frame rearrangements with V and J assigned. Such tables are incomplete; in checked studies, under half of the missing clones stem from an unresolved V gene, and the remainder is unexplained. The sample yields over 110,000 clones; more than 60% were counted once. The biggest ten clones account for around 1.8% of the sample. Sequencing input: peripheral blood. The source of these receptors is a woman aged 55-70 years with acute or convalescent COVID-19.

This CDR3 reads CAWSDRGFSEAFF. The CDR3 region has the DNA TGTGCCTGGAGTGACAGGGGGTTCTCTGAAGCTTTCTTT. The genes are TRBV30 and TRBJ1-1; 8 nucleotides align to TRBD1. Trimming cost V 1 base and J 6 bases; bases outside gene matches: 4. Germline CDR1 is GTSNPN and CDR2 is SVGIG (reference sequence). The CDR3 sequence is 13 residues long.

The chain joins TRBV19 to TRBJ2-2, with D perhaps TRBD1 (6 bases). Trimming took 5 bases from V and 7 from J, leaving 17 bases between them. Germline V gene sequence: CDR1 LNHDA, CDR2 SQIVND (reference sequence). The CDR3 length is 15 residues. CDR3 residues: CASSPLQGMVGELFF. The CDR3 nucleotides are TGTGCCAGTAGTCCCCTACAGGGAATGGTCGGGGAGCTGTTTTTT. Filled out from reference TRBV19 and TRBJ2-2, the complete variable domain reads DGGITQSPKYLFRKEGQNVTLSCEQNLNHDAMYWYRQDPGQGLRLIYYSQIVNDFQKGDIAEGYSVSREKKESFPLTVTSAQKNPTAFYLCASSPLQGMVGELFFGEGSRLTVL.

V and J are TRBV6-2 or TRBV6-3 and TRBJ1-1; 7 nucleotides agree with TRBD1. The length of the CDR3 is 14 residues. Germline V gene lookup returns CDR1 MNHEY and CDR2 SVGEGT. V dropped 5 bases and J dropped 4; count of bases not matched to a gene: 7. The CDR3 is CASSLDRAATEAFF. As DNA, the CDR3 is TGTGCCAGCAGTCTAGACAGGGCGGCCACTGAAGCTTTCTTT.

This chain uses TRBV28 with TRBJ2-1, with D unclear. V lost 10 bases, J lost 4 bases, and 11 bases lay in between. Germline CDR1 MDHEN, CDR2 SYDVKM. The length of the CDR3 is 12 residues. DNA of the CDR3: TGTGCCACCCCAGTACGATACAATGAGCAGTTCTTC. Translating it yields CATPVRYNEQFF.

The rearrangement uses TRBV18 and TRBJ1-6, with 9 bases lining up with TRBD1. The CDR3 covers 15 residues. Germline V lookup: CDR1 KGHSH, CDR2 LQKENI. Losses at the gene ends were 4 bases for V and 6 bases for J; bases not matched to a gene: 4. This CDR3 reads CASSLLDRGNSPLHF. The CDR3 DNA follows: TGTGCCAGCTCACTTTTGGACAGGGGTAATTCACCCCTCCACTTT.

This sequence joins TRBV15 and TRBJ1-1; D gene ambiguous. This CDR3 is built from 13 residues. CDR1 is LNHNV, CDR2 YYDKDF, per germline (reference sequence). The V end was cut by 0 bases, the J end by 8 bases, with 10 bases between. The CDR3 coding sequence is TGTGCCACCAGCAGAGATCTTGGGGAGGAAGCTTTCTTT. It yields the protein CATSRDLGEEAFF. The whole variable domain, remainder taken from reference TRBV15 and TRBJ1-1, is DAMVIQNPRYQVTQFGKPVTLSCSQTLNHNVMYWYQQKSSQAPKLLFHYYDKDFNNEADTPDNFQSRRPNTSFCFLDIRSPGLGDTAMYLCATSRDLGEEAFFGQGTRLTVV.

This rearrangement joins TRBV27 to TRBJ1-1; 8 bases are shared with TRBD1. Germline V gives CDR1 MNHEY, CDR2 SMNVEV (reference sequence). The ends lost 3 bases at V and 8 bases at J; junction bases unmatched: 5. The length of the CDR3 is 13 residues. CDR3 protein: CASSFQGALEAFF. The CDR3 DNA sequence: TGTGCCAGCAGTTTTCAGGGGGCCCTCGAAGCTTTCTTT.

This sequence joins TRBV4-1 and TRBJ2-3; 10 bases line up with TRBD2. This CDR3 is built from 16 residues. J was trimmed by 7 bases and V by 0 bases; bases with no gene match: 7. Germline CDR1 reads MGHRA; CDR2 reads YSYEKL. In nucleotides, the CDR3 is TGCGCCAGCAGCCAAGACCTTAGCGGGAGGTTGAATACGCAGTATTTT. Encoded protein: CASSQDLSGRLNTQYF.

In this sample, this clone turned up once. This chain links TRBV14 with TRBJ2-7; maybe TRBD2 (6 bases). CDR3 length: 15 amino acids. Germline V gives CDR1 SGHDN, CDR2 FVKESK. Trimming removed 1 base from V and 2 bases from J, with 12 bases in between. In nucleotides, the CDR3 is TGTGCCAGCAGCCAAGGGAATAGCGGAGCCTACGAGCAGTACTTC. It yields the protein CASSQGNSGAYEQYF.

The chain links TRBV10-3 to TRBJ1-1; the match to TRBD1 covers 7 bases. V lost 6 bases and J lost 5; bases outside the gene matches: 9. The CDR3 is 14 amino acids. Germline V gene lookup returns CDR1 ENHRY and CDR2 SYGVKD. CDR3 in DNA: TGTGCCATCAGGTCGACAGGGAGAGGGACTGAAGCTTTCTTT. This translates into CAIRSTGRGTEAFF.

The chain carries TRBV7-8 and TRBJ2-1; 14 nucleotides line up with TRBD2. The CDR3 sequence is 16 residues long. The J segment lost 3 bases and the V segment lost 3 bases, leaving 1 base of the junction unmatched. The germline gives CDR1 SGHVS, CDR2 FQNEAQ. The CDR3 nucleotides read TGTGCCAGCAGCTTTGGGACTAGCGGGAGCTACAATGAGCAGTTCTTC. This gives the protein CASSFGTSGSYNEQFF.

This chain connects TRBV24-1 to TRBJ1-5, with D possibly matching TRBD1 (6 bases). V gave up 5 bases and J gave up 0 bases, with 13 bases separating them. There are 16 residues in the CDR3. CDR1 is KGHDR, CDR2 SFDVKD, per germline. The CDR3 is CATSVGAGDSNQPQHF. The CDR3 DNA is TGTGCCACCAGTGTGGGGGCTGGGGATAGCAATCAGCCCCAGCATTTT.

This clone was found once. V and J are TRBV6-5 and TRBJ2-7, with D unclear. Per germline, CDR1 MNHEY and CDR2 SVGAGI. V was clipped by 6 bases and J by 5 bases, with 14 bases between them. The CDR3 length is 13 residues. For the CDR3, the DNA is TGTGCCAGCAGCGAGGCGTCCTTCAACGAGCAGTACTTC. Translating it yields CASSEASFNEQYF.

This clone was seen a handful of times. The gene calls are TRBV11-2 and TRBJ2-7; maybe TRBD2 (5 bases). V was pared by 4 bases and J by 6 bases, with 13 bases between. In germline, CDR1 is SGHAT, CDR2 FQNNGV. CDR3 length: 13 residues. The CDR3 here is CASSSLLASEQYF. The CDR3 nucleotides are TGTGCCAGCAGCTCCCTGCTAGCTTCCGAGCAGTACTTC.

The V call is TRBV21-1, the J call TRBJ1-5; the D call TRBD1 from the table was never checked on the DNA. TRBV21-1 is a pseudogene. The CDR3 is made up of 15 amino acids. For the CDR3, the DNA is TGTGCCAGCAGGGGACAGGGGGCCGGCAATCAGCCCCAGCATTTT. Its protein is CASRGQGAGNQPQHF.

This clone came up a few times. The chain employs TRBV10-1 and TRBJ1-1; D might be TRBD1 (5 bases). The CDR3 consists of 15 residues. Germline-derived CDR1 and CDR2 are WNHNN and SYGVQD (reference sequence). Deletions cut 7 bases from V and 0 bases from J, with 15 bases between. Here the CDR3 reads CASTLTTELNTEAFF. The DNA for the CDR3 is TGCGCCAGCACCCTAACGACAGAGTTGAACACTGAAGCTTTCTTT.

This clone was seen a single time. The chain couples TRBV19 to TRBJ2-2; D gene unclear. V was cut by 4 bases and J by 0 bases, with 9 bases left in between. From germline, CDR1 is LNHDA and CDR2 SQIVND (reference sequence). The CDR3 is made up of 15 amino acids. As DNA, the CDR3 is TGTGCCAGTAGTACATGGCGGCCGAACACCGGGGAGCTGTTTTTT. Protein product: CASSTWRPNTGELFF.

The J gene is TRBJ2-7, the V gene TRBV10-3; 7 positions match TRBD1. V was pared by 3 bases and J by 4 bases, with 3 bases of the junction left unmatched. The CDR3 contains 13 residues. CDR1 and CDR2 from the germline V gene are ENHRY and SYGVKD. The CDR3 DNA is TGTGCCATCAGTGAAAGGGGGCGTTACGAGCAGTACTTC. It yields the protein CAISERGRYEQYF.

The chain recombines TRBV9 with TRBJ2-2, with 7 bases that match TRBD2. CDR3 length: 14 amino acids. V gave up 0 bases and J gave up 9 bases; unmatched junction bases: 5. Per the germline V gene, CDR1 is SGDLS and CDR2 is YYNGEE. CDR3 in amino acids: CASSVDGRLRELFF. The CDR3 DNA is TGTGCCAGCAGCGTAGACGGGAGGTTGAGGGAGCTGTTTTTT.

This clone was picked up one time. The chain uses TRBV28 and TRBJ2-7, with 10 bases lining up with TRBD1. The CDR3 has 16 residues. Germline CDR1 MDHEN, CDR2 SYDVKM. After removal of 3 bases from V and 2 bases from J, the junction contained 7 bases not matched to a gene. The CDR3 DNA reads as TGTGCCAGCAGTTTCCTGGGACAGGGGCGCCCCTACGAGCAGTACTTC. Translated: CASSFLGQGRPYEQYF.

This clone was picked up a small number of times. This chain links TRBV30 with TRBJ1-6; D is possibly TRBD1 (6 bases). The CDR3 is 14 amino acids. Trimming removed 0 bases from V and 10 bases from J, with 13 bases in between. Germline CDR1 and CDR2: GTSNPN and SVGIG (reference sequence). The CDR3, as DNA: TGTGCCTGGAGTGTAGGGCAGGGGTCCTCACCCCTCCACTTT. It encodes CAWSVGQGSSPLHF.

The V gene is TRBV2, the J gene TRBJ2-3; D might be TRBD1 (6 bases). The CDR3 consists of 15 residues. Deletions cut 6 bases from V and 1 base from J, with 14 bases between. Germline CDR1 and CDR2: SNHLY and FYNNEI. The CDR3 DNA reads TGTGCCAGCAGCTCACAGGGAATCGGCACAGATACGCAGTATTTT. Its protein product is CASSSQGIGTDTQYF.

The rearrangement joins TRBV24-1 to TRBJ1-5; D remains unclear. This CDR3 comprises 15 residues. CDR1 is KGHDR, CDR2 SFDVKD, per germline. The V gene lost 7 bases and the J gene lost 2 bases, with 14 bases spanning the gap. The CDR3 DNA sequence: TGTGCCACCAGCTCCGCAAACTCGGGCAATCAGCCCCAGCATTTT. This encodes CATSSANSGNQPQHF.

A single count supports this clone. The chain recombines TRBV28 with TRBJ1-2; 9 bases are shared with TRBD1. The CDR3 extends over 12 amino acids. With 10 bases clipped from V and 5 bases from J, the junction kept 5 bases outside the gene matches. Germline V gene data show CDR1 as MDHEN and CDR2 as SYDVKM. The CDR3, as DNA: TGTGCCACCTTAGGACAGGGGTATGGCTACACCTTC. Protein sequence: CATLGQGYGYTF.

The genes are TRBV30 and TRBJ1-5, with D perhaps TRBD1 (6 bases). This CDR3 is 14 amino acids long. With 4 bases removed from V and 3 bases from J, the gap between germline ends came to 13 bases. CDR1 and CDR2 (germline): GTSNPN, SVGIG (reference sequence). This chain's CDR3 is CAWTRQEINQPQHF. In nucleotides, the CDR3 is TGTGCCTGGACCCGACAGGAAATCAATCAGCCCCAGCATTTT.